These 9 T cell receptor beta chains were sequenced from one sample in a study of shared clonotypes between healthy human individuals. The repertoire was sequenced with immunoSEQ multiplex PCR; TCRdb's copy has only in-frame clones and lacks some. The sample holds a few million clones; 93% are singletons and the top ten take around 0.4%. Input material: naive CD4+ T cells from PBMCs. As for subset: CD45RA+ positively selected. Receptors originate from a man aged 18 to 30 in good health. Some clones in this sample may be carry-over from other donors' samples.

V gene TRBV15 combines with J gene TRBJ1-4, with D perhaps matching TRBD1 (5 bases). The V end lost 8 bases, the J end lost 5 bases, and 18 bases lay between the germline ends. The length of the CDR3 is 15 residues. The V gene's germline CDR1 is LNHNV and CDR2 YYDKDF (reference sequence). The chain's CDR3 is CATSTIGTVNEKLFF. In DNA, the CDR3 is TGTGCCACCTCCACCATCGGGACGGTAAATGAAAAACTGTTTTTT.

The rearrangement links TRBV19 to TRBJ1-3; D unclear. V was pared by 10 bases and J by 1 base, with 17 bases between. Germline V gene data show CDR1 as LNHDA and CDR2 as SQIVND (reference sequence). The CDR3 has 15 residues. This CDR3 is CATRTLDGSGNTIYF. DNA of the CDR3: TGTGCCACTAGAACCCTGGACGGATCTGGAAACACCATATATTTT.

V is TRBV11-2 and J is TRBJ1-1; D possibly corresponds to TRBD1 (5 bases). Trimming took off 6 bases at V and 7 bases at J, with 15 bases between the two ends. Germline CDR1 SGHAT, CDR2 FQNNGV. The CDR3 runs 13 residues. The CDR3 DNA sequence: TGTGCCAGCAGGATCCAGGGATCGAGTGAAGCTTTCTTT. Translating it yields CASRIQGSSEAFF.

Of note for this clone: The sample contains more than one DNA sequence encoding this CDR3. The chain links TRBV27 to TRBJ1-1; D might be TRBD1 (6 bases). This CDR3 contains 13 residues. Germline assignment: CDR1 MNHEY and CDR2 SMNVEV (reference sequence). Trimming took off 2 bases at V and 3 bases at J, with 7 bases between the two ends. The CDR3 reads CASSLNRDTEAFF. Written as DNA, the CDR3 is TGTGCCAGCAGTTTAAACAGGGACACTGAAGCTTTCTTT.

This chain connects TRBV5-5 to TRBJ2-7; D uncertain. CDR3 length: 13 residues. The V end was cut by 0 bases, the J end by 3 bases, with 7 bases between. Germline V gene data show CDR1 as SGHKS and CDR2 as YYEKEE (reference sequence). The CDR3 reads CASSLGWDYEQYF. The DNA of the CDR3 is TGTGCCAGCAGCTTGGGTTGGGACTACGAGCAGTACTTC.

This CDR3 is CASSAEPLSYEQYF. The CDR3 DNA follows: TGTGCCAGTTCGGCGGAGCCGCTTTCCTACGAGCAGTACTTC. This chain connects TRBV6-5 to TRBJ2-7; D remains unclear. The V end lost 9 bases, the J end lost 1 base, and 16 bases lay between the germline ends. Germline CDR1 and CDR2: MNHEY and SVGAGI. This CDR3 has 14 residues.

As regards this clone: The same CDR3 is also encoded by other DNA sequences in this sample. This rearrangement joins TRBV5-1 to TRBJ1-1, with no clear D. The CDR3 loop spans 14 amino acids. With 0 bases removed from V and 0 bases from J, the gap between germline ends came to 6 bases. Germline CDR1 SGHRS, CDR2 YFSETQ. The CDR3 bases are TGCGCCAGCAGCTTGGGCACCTTGAACACTGAAGCTTTCTTT. Translation gives CASSLGTLNTEAFF. Full variable domain (rest looked up from reference TRBV5-1 and TRBJ1-1): KAGVTQTPRYLIKTRGQQVTLSCSPISGHRSVSWYQQTPGQGLQFLFEYFSETQRNKGNFPGRFSGRQFSNSRSEMNVSTLELGDSALYLCASSLGTLNTEAFFGQGTRLTVV.

The chain links TRBV5-1 to TRBJ2-2; 7 bases fit TRBD2. This CDR3 contains 15 residues. The germline CDR1 and CDR2 sequences are SGHRS and YFSETQ. V lost 2 bases to trimming and J lost 1 base; unmatched junction nucleotides: 2. Here the CDR3 reads CASSFLAVNTGELFF. CDR3 DNA sequence: TGCGCCAGCAGCTTCCTAGCGGTGAACACCGGGGAGCTGTTTTTT.

The V call is TRBV30, the J call TRBJ1-5; D not resolved. V dropped 0 bases and J dropped 7 bases, with 13 bases sitting between them. Per the germline V gene, CDR1 is GTSNPN and CDR2 is SVGIG (reference sequence). The CDR3 has 14 residues. The CDR3 sequence: CAWSVTPATQPQHF. DNA of the CDR3: TGTGCCTGGAGTGTTACCCCCGCTACACAGCCCCAGCATTTT.